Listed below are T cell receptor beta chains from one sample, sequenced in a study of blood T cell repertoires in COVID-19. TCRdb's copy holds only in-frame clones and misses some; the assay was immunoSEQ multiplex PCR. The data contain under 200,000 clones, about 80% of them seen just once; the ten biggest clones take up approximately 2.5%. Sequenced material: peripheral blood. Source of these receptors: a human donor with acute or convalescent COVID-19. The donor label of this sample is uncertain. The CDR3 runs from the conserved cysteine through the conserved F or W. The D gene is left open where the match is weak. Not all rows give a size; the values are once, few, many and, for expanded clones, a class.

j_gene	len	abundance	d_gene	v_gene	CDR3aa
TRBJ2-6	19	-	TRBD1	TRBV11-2	CASSSVRGTGASGANVLTF
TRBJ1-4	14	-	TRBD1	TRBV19	CASSIDRGDEKLFF
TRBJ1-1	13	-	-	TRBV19	CATTLRTYTEAFF
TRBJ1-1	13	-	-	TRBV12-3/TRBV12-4	CASTEILNTEAFF
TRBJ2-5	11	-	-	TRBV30	CAWSVLKTQYF
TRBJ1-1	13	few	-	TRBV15	CATSLSENTEAFF
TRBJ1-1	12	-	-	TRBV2	CASKVSVTEAFF
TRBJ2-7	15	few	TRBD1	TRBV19	CASSFPGQASGEQYF
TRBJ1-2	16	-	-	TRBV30	CAWSLDRGLPPYGYTF
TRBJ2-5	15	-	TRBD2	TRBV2	CASRGLAGGGETQYF
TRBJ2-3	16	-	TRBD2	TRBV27	CASSTRLAGNTDTQYF
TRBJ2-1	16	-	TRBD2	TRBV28	CASSLSGTSGHNEQFF
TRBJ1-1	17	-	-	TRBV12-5	CASGLVPGGGMNTEAFF
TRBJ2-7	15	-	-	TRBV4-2	CASSQGSGFSYEQYF
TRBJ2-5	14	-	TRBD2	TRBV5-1	CASSLDSSGETQYF
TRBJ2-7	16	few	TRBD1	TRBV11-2	CASSPLWDRGKNEQYF
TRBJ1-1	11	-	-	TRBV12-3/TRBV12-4	CASSIKLEAFF
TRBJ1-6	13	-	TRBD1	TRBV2	CASSGTGRSPLHF
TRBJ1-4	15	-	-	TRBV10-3	CAISDPRGNNEKLFF
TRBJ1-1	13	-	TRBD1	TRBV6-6	CASRDGDSEEAFF
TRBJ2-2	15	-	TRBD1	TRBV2	CASSRDRNSPGELFF
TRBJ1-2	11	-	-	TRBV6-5	CAAGGNYGYTF
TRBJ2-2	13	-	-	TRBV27	CATSPNATGELFF
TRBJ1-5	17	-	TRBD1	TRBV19	CASSTYRGEIGNQPQHF
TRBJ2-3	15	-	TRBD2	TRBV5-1	CASSQGTSVPDTQYF
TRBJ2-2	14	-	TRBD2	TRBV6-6	CASSYSAGAGELFF
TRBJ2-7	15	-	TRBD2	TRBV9	CASSVASGSGYEQYF
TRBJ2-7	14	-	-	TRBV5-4	CASSLAGSLYEQYF
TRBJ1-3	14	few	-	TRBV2	CASVVGAAGNTIYF
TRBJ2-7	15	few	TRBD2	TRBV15	CATSRTRAGEVVQYF
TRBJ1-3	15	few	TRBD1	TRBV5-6	CASSRQGLSGNTIYF
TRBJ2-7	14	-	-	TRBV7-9	CASSLSGFLVEQYF
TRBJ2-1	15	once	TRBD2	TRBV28	CASSPRTSGIAEQFF
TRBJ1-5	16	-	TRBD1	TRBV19	CASSLGQGWRNQPQHF
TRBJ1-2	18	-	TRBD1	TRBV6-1	CASSEALYGTGEMDGYTF
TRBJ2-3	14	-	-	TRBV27	CASSLMGAQDTQYF
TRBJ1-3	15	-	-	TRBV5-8	CASSFTGRSGNTIYF
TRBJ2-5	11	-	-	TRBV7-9	CSCGTQETQYF
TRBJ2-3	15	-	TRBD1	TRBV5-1	CASSTLGTEIDTQYF
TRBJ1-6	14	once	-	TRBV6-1	CASSEALAGSPLHF
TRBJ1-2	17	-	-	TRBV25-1	CASGTGPQGSDARGYTF
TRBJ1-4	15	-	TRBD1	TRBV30	CAWSVGTGGDEKLFF
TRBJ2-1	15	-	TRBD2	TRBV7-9	CASSPISGTNNEQFF
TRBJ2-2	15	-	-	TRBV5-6	CASSFPVGEPGELFF
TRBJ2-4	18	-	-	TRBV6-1	CASSEVGGRPLAKNIQYF
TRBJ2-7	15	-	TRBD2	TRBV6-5	CASRAQGTSPYEQYF
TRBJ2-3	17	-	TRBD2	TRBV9	CASSTGTSGGRTDTQYF
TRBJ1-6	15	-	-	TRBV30	CAWRLRTVYNSPLHF
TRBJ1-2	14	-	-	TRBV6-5	CASSDLLTLYGYTF
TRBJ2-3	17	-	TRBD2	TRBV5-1	CASSLGLAGEHTDTQYF
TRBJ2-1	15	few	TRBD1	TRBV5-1	CASSFSGGSYNEQFF
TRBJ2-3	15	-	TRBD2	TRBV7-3	CASSLGLAGLDTQYF
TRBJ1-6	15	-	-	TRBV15	CATSRERLANSPLHF